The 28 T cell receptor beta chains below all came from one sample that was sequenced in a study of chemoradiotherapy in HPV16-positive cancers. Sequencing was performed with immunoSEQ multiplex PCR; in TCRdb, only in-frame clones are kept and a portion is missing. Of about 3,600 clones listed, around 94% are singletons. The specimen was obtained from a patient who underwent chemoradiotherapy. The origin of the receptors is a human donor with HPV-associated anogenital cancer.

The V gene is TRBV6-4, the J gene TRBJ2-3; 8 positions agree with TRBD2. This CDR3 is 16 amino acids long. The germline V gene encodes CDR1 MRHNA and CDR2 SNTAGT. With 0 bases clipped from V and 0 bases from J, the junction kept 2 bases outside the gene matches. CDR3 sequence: CASSDSSGGSTDTQYF. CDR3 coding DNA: TGTGCCAGCAGTGACTCAAGCGGGGGTAGCACAGATACGCAGTATTTT.

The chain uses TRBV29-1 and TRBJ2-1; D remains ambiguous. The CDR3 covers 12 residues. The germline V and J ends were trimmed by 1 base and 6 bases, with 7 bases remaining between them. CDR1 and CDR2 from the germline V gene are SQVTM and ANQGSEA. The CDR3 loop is CSVEASFNEQFF. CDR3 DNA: TGCAGCGTTGAAGCGTCATTCAATGAGCAGTTCTTC.

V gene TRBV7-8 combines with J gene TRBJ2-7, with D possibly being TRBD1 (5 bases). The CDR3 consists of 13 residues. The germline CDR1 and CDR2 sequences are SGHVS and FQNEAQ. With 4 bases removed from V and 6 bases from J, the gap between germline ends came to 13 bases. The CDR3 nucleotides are TGTGCCAGCAGCTCGGGCCCAGGGCTCGAGCAGTACTTC. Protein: CASSSGPGLEQYF. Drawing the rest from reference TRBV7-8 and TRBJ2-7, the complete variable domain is GAGVSQSPRYKVAKRGQDVALRCDPISGHVSLFWYQQALGQGPEFLTYFQNEAQLDKSGLPSDRFFAERPEGSVSTLKIQRTQQEDSAVYLCASSSGPGLEQYFGPGTRLTVT.

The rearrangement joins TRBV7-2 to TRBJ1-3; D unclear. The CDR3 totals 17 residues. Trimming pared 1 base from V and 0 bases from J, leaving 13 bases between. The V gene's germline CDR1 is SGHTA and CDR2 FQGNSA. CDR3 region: CASSLGGLARSGNTIYF. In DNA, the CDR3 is TGTGCCAGCAGCTTAGGAGGGTTGGCCCGCTCTGGAAACACCATATATTTT.

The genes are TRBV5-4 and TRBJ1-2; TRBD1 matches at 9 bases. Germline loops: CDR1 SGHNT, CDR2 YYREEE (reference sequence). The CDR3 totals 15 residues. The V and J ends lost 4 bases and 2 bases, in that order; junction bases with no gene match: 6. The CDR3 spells CASSQDRGKNYGYTF. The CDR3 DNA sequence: TGTGCCAGCAGCCAAGACAGGGGGAAGAACTATGGCTACACCTTC.

CDR3 bases: TGCGCCAGCAGCTTGGTAGCGGCAGGGGCCAACGTCCTGACTTTC. This codes for CASSLVAAGANVLTF. The chain recombines TRBV5-1 with TRBJ2-6; maybe TRBD2 (6 bases). Germline V gives CDR1 SGHRS, CDR2 YFSETQ. CDR3 length: 15 amino acids. The germline V and J ends were trimmed by 0 bases and 4 bases, with 8 bases remaining between them.

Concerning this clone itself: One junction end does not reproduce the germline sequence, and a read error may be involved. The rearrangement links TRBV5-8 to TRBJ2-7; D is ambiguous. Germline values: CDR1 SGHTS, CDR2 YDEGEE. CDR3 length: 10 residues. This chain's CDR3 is CASSDYGQYF. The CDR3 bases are TGTGCCAGCAGTGATTACGGGCAGTACTTC.

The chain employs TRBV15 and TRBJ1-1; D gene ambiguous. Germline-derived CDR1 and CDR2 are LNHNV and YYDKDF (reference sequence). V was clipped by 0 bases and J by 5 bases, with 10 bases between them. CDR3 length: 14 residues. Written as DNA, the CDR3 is TGTGCCACCAGCAGAGATATGGCTGGGACTGAAGCTTTCTTT. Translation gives CATSRDMAGTEAFF.

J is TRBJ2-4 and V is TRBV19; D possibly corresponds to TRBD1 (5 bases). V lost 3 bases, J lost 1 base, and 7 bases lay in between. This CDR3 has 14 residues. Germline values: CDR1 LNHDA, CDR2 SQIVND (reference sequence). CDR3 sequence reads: CASSIQGAKNIQYF. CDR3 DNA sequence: TGTGCCAGTAGTATCCAGGGTGCCAAAAACATTCAGTACTTC. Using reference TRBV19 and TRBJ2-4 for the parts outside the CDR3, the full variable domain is DGGITQSPKYLFRKEGQNVTLSCEQNLNHDAMYWYRQDPGQGLRLIYYSQIVNDFQKGDIAEGYSVSREKKESFPLTVTSAQKNPTAFYLCASSIQGAKNIQYFGAGTRLSVL.

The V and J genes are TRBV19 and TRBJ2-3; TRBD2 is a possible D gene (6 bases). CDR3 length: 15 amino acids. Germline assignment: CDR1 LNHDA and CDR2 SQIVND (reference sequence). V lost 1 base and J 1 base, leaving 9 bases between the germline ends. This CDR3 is CASSIGGVGTDTQYF. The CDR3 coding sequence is TGTGCCAGTAGTATAGGGGGGGTGGGCACAGATACGCAGTATTTT.

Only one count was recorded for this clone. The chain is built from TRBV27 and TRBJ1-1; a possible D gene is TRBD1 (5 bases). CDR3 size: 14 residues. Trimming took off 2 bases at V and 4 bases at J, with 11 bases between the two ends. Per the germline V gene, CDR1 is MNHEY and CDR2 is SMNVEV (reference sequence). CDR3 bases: TGTGCCAGCAGTTTAAGACTGGGGCCCACTGAAGCTTTCTTT. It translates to CASSLRLGPTEAFF.

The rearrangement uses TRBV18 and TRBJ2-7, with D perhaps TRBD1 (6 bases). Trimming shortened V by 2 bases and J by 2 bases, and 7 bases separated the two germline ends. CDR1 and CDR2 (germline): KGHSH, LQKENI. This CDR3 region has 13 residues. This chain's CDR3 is CASSPGQTYEQYF. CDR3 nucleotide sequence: TGTGCCAGCTCACCAGGACAGACCTACGAGCAGTACTTC.

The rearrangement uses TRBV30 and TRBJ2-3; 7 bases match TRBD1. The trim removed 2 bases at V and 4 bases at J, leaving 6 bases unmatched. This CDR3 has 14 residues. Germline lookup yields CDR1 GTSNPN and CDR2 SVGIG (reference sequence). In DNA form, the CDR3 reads TGTGCCTGGAGTTTAGGGGGCAGGGCAGATACGCAGTATTTT. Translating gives CAWSLGGRADTQYF.

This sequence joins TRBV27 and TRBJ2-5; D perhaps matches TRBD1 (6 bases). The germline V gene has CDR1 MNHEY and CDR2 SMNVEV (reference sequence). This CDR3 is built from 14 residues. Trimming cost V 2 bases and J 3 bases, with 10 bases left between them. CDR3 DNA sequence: TGTGCCAGCAGTTTAGTGACAGGAGAAGAGACCCAGTACTTC. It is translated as CASSLVTGEETQYF.

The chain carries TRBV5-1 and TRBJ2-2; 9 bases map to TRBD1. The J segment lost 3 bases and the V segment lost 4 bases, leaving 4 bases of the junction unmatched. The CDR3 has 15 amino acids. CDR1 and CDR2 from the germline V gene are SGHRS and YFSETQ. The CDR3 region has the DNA TGCGCCAGCAGCGGGACAGGGATGGACACCGGGGAGCTGTTTTTT. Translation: CASSGTGMDTGELFF.

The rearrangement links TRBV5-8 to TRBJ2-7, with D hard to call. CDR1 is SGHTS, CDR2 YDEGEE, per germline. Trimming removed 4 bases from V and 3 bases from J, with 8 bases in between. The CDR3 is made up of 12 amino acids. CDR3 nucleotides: TGTGCCAGCAGCCCTCGCCGCTACGAGCAGTACTTC. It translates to CASSPRRYEQYF.

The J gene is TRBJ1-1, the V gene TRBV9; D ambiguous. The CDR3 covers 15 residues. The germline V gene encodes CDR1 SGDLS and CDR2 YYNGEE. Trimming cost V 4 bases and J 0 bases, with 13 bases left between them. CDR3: CASSYATEMNTEAFF. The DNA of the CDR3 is TGTGCCAGCAGCTATGCGACGGAGATGAACACTGAAGCTTTCTTT.

CDR3 region: CASRGTNTSGSGSTDTQYF. As DNA, the CDR3 is TGCGCCAGCAGAGGCACTAATACTAGCGGGAGTGGGAGCACAGATACGCAGTATTTT. The rearrangement joins TRBV10-2 to TRBJ2-3; 11 bases match TRBD2. Germline CDR1 reads WSHSY; CDR2 reads SAAADI. The CDR3 extends over 19 amino acids. V was clipped by 6 bases and J by 0 bases; unmatched bases: 14.

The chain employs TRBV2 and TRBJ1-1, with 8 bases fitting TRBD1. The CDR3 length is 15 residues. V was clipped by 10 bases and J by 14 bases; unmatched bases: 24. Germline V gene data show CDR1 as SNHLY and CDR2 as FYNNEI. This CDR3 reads CATTRDRPSKAEVFF. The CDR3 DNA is TGTGCCACAACGAGGGACAGGCCCTCCAAAGCGGAAGTGTTCTTT.

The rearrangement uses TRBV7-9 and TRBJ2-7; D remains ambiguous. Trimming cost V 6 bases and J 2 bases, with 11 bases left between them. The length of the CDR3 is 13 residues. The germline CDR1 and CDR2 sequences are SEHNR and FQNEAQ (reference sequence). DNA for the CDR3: TGTGCCAGCAGGGACGGATTAACCTACGAGCAGTACTTC. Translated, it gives CASRDGLTYEQYF.

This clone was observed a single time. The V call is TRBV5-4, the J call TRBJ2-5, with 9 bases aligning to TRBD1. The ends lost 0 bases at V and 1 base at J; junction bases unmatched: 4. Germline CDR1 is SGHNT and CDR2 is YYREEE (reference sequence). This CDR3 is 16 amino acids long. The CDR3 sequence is CASSLGVTGGQETQYF. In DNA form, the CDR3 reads TGTGCCAGCAGCTTGGGGGTGACAGGGGGCCAAGAGACCCAGTACTTC.

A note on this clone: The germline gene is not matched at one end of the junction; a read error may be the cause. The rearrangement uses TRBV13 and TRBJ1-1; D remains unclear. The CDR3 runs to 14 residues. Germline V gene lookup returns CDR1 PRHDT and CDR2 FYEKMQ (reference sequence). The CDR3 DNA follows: TGTGCCAGCAGCGTAGGACGCATGAACACTGAAGCTTTCTTT. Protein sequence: CASSVGRMNTEAFF.

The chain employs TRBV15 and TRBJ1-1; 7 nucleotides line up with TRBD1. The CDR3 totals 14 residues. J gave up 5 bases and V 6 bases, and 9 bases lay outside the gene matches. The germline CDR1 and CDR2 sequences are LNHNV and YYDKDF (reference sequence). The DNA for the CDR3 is TGTGCCACCAGGTCCGCAGGGGGGGGTACTGAAGCTTTCTTT. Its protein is CATRSAGGGTEAFF.

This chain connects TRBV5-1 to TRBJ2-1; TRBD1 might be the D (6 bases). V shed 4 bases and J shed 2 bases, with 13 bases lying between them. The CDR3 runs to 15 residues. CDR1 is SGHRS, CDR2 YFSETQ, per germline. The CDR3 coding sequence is TGCGCCAGCAGCGTAGCCCAGGGGACCTACAATGAGCAGTTCTTC. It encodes CASSVAQGTYNEQFF.

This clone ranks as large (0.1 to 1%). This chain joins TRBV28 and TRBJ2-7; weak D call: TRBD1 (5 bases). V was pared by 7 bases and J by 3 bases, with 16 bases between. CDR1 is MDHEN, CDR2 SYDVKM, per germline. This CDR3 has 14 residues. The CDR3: CASTTGAPNYEQYF. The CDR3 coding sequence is TGTGCCAGCACTACTGGGGCTCCCAACTACGAGCAGTACTTC.

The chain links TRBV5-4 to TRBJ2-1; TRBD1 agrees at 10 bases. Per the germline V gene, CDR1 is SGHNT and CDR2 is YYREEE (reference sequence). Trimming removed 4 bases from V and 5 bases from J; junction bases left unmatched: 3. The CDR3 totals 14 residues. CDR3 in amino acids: CASSGDRGNNEQFF. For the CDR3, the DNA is TGTGCCAGCAGCGGGGACAGGGGAAACAATGAGCAGTTCTTC.

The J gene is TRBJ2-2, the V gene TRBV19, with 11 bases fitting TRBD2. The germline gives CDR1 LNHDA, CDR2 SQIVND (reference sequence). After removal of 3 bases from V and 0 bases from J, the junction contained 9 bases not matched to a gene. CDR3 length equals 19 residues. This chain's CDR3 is CASSIRGTSGTANTGELFF. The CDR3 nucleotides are TGTGCCAGTAGTATTAGAGGGACTAGCGGAACCGCGAACACCGGGGAGCTGTTTTTT.

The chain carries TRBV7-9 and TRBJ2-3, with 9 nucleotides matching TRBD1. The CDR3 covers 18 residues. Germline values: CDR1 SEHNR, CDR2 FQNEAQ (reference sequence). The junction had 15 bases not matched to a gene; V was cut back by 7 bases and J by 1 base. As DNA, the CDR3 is TGTGCCAGCATCTACAGGGGGCAGAAAACCCGTGGCACAGATACGCAGTATTTT. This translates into CASIYRGQKTRGTDTQYF.